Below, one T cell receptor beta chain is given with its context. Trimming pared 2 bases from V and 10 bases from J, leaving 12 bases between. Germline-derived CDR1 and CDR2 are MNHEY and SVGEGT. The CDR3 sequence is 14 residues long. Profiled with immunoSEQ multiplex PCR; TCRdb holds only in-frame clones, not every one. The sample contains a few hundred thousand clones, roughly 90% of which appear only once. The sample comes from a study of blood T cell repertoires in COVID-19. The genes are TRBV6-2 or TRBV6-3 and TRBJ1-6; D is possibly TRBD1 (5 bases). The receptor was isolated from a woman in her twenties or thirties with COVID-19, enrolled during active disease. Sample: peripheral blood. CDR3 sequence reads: CASSYIGQGSPLHF. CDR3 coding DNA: TGTGCCAGCAGTTACATCGGGCAGGGCTCACCCCTCCACTTT.